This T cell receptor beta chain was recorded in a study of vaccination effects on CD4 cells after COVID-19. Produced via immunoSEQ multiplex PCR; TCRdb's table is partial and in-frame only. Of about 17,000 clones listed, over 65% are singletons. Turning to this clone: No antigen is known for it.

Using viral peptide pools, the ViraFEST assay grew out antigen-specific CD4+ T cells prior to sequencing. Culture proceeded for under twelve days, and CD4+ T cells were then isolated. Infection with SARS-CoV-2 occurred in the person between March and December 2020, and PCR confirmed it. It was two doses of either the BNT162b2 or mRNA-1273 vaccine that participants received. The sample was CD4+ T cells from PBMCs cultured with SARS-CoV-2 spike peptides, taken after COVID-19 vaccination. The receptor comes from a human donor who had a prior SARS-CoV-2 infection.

The CDR3: CASSHNYYEQYF. DNA for the CDR3: TGCGCCAGCAGTCACAACTACTACGAGCAGTACTTC. The chain recombines TRBV23-1 with TRBJ2-7; D is ambiguous. TRBV23-1 has ORF status, its function being uncertain. The CDR3 is made up of 12 amino acids. V lost 3 bases, J lost 3 bases, and 6 bases lay in between.